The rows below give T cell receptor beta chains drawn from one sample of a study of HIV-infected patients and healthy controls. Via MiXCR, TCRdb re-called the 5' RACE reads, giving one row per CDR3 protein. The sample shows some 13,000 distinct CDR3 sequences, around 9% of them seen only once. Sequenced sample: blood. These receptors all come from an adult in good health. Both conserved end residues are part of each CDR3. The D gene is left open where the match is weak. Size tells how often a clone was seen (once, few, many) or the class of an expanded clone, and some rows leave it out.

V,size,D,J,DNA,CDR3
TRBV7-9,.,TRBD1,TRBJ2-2,TGTGCCAGCACCCCAAGACAGGGGGCAAGTACCGGGGAGCTGTTTTTT,CASTPRQGASTGELFF
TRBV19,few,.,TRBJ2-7,TGTGCCAGTAGTAACGTAGTCTCCAGGACAGTGCCCACCTACGAGCAGTACTTC,CASSNVVSRTVPTYEQYF
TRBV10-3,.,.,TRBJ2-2,TGTGCCATCAGTGAGCCCGGGACGGCGAACACCGGGGAGCTGTTTTTT,CAISEPGTANTGELFF
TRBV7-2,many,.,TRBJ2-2,TGTGCCAGCAGCTTAGTAGGGGGTTTCAGAAGCCCGACGAACACCGGGGAGCTGTTTTTT,CASSLVGGFRSPTNTGELFF
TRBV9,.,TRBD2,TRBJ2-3,TGTGCCAGCAGCGCTAGCGGACTCCTTTCAGCAGATACGCAGTATTTT,CASSASGLLSADTQYF
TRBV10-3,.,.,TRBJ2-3,TGTGCCATCAGTTTTGGAGGGCCCGATACGCAGTATTTT,CAISFGGPDTQYF
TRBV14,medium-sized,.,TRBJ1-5,TGTGCCAGCAGCCACAGGGACAATCAGCCCCAGCATTTT,CASSHRDNQPQHF
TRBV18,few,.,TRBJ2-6,TGTGCCAGCTCACCAAGCAGGGATGGGGCCAACGTCCTGACTTTC,CASSPSRDGANVLTF
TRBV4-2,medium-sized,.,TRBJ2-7,TGTGCCAGCAGCCAAGCCTCCGGGCCGAAAACCTACGAGCAGTACTTC,CASSQASGPKTYEQYF
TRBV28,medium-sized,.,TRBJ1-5,TGTGCCAGCAGTCTCCCCCCGGGGGCGGGCGGTCAGCCCCAGCATTTT,CASSLPPGAGGQPQHF
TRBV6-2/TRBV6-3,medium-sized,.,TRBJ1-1,TGTGCCAGCACTCGACAGTTGCACACTGAAGCTTTCTTT,CASTRQLHTEAFF
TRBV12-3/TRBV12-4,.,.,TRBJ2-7,TGTGCCAGCAGCCCGCGTGCAAGCTCCTACGAGCAGTACTTC,CASSPRASSYEQYF
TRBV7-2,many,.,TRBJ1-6,TGTGCCAGCAGCTTAGTTGTACAGGGAAATTCACCCCTCCACTTT,CASSLVVQGNSPLHF
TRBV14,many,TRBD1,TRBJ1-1,TGTGCCAGCAGCCACCTAACAGGGGCGAACACTGAAGCTTTCTTT,CASSHLTGANTEAFF
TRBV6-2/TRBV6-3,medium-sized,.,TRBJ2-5,TGTGCCAGCAGTTACCCCAGGGAAGGTCAAGAGACCCAGTACTTC,CASSYPREGQETQYF
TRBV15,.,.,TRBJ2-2,TGTGCCACCAGCAGAGAATGGCAGGAGACGAACACCGGGGAGCTGTTTTTT,CATSREWQETNTGELFF
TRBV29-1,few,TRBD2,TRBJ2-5,TGCAGCGTTGAAAGGACTAGCGGATATGGGGTCTTC,CSVERTSGYGVF
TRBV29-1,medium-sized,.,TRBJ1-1,TGCAGCGTTGCCCCGCTAACTGAAGCTTTCTTT,CSVAPLTEAFF
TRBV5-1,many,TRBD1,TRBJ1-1,TGCGCCAGCAGTTCCGGGACAGGGGTGATGAACACTGAAGCTTTCTTT,CASSSGTGVMNTEAFF
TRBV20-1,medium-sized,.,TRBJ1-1,TGCAGTGCGGTTTTCGGGAGGGGGAGCACTGAAGCTTTCTTT,CSAVFGRGSTEAFF
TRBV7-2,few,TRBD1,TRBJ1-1,TGTGCCAGCAGCTTAGATATGGGGGACAGGGAGGCTTTCTTT,CASSLDMGDREAFF
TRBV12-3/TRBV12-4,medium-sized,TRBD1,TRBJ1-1,TGTGCCAGCAGCCCACGGACAGGGGAGAAACTCACTGAAGCTTTCTTT,CASSPRTGEKLTEAFF
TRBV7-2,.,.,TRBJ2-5,TGTGCCAGCAGCTTAGGGGGGTCAGGGGAGGAGACCCAGTACTTC,CASSLGGSGEETQYF
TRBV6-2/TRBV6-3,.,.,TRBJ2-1,TGTGCCAGCAGTTACGAAGGGGCCAGCTCCTACAATGAGCAGTTCTTC,CASSYEGASSYNEQFF
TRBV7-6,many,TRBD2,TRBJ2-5,TGTGCCACCCGAGGACTAGCCCTCGAGACCCAGTACTTC,CATRGLALETQYF
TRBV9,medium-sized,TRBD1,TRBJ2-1,TGTGCCAGCAGCGCCCGGACAGGAGGCAATGAGCAGTTCTTC,CASSARTGGNEQFF
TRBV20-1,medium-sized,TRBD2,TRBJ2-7,TGCAGTGCTGAGCAACCGGGACTAGAAACCTCCGAGCAGTACTTC,CSAEQPGLETSEQYF
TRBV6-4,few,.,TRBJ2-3,TGTGCCAGCAGTGACACGGCAGGGGAGGGTAGTACGCAGTATTTT,CASSDTAGEGSTQYF
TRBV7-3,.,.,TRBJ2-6,TGTGCCAGCAGCTTTACCAGAGACTCTGGGGCCAACGTCCTGACTTTC,CASSFTRDSGANVLTF
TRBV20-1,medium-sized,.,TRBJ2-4,TGCAGTGCCCATTGGGGGTCCAAAAACATTCAGTACTTC,CSAHWGSKNIQYF
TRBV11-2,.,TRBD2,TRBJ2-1,TGTGCCAGCAGCACTAGCGGGGGCCCGCCCTACAATGAGCAGTTCTTC,CASSTSGGPPYNEQFF
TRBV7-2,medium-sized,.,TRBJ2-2,TGTGCCAGCAGCTTTATACCGGGGGACACCGGGGAGCTGTTTTTT,CASSFIPGDTGELFF
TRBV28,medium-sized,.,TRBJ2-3,TGTGCCAGCAGTTTTTTTTCAAGGGGCGTGACAGATACGCAGTATTTT,CASSFFSRGVTDTQYF
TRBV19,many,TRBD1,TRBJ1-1,TGTGCCAGTAGCTCCCGGGACAGGGGCACTGAAGCTTTCTTT,CASSSRDRGTEAFF
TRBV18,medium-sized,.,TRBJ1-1,TGTGCCAGCTCACCACGGGAGGTCCGGCGGGGCACTGAAGCTTTCTTT,CASSPREVRRGTEAFF
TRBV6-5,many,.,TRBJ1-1,TGTGCCAGCGCCGTTGGGGTATCCACTGAAGCTTTCTTT,CASAVGVSTEAFF
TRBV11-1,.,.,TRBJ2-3,TGTGCCAGCAGCTTGGGGCTCACAGATACGCAGTATTTT,CASSLGLTDTQYF